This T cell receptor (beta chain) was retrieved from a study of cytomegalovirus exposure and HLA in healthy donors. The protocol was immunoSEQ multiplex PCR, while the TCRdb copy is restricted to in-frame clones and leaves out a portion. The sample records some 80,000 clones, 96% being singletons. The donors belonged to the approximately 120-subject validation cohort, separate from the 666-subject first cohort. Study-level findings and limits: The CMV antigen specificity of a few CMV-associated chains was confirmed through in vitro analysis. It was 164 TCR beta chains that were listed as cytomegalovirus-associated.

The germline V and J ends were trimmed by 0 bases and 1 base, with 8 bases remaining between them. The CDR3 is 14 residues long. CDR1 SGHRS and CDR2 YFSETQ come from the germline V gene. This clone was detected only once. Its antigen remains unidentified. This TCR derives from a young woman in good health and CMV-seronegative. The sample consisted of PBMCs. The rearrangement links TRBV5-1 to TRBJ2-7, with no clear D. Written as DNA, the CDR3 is TGCGCCAGCAGCTTGGTAACTCCATCCTACGAGCAGTACTTC. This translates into CASSLVTPSYEQYF.